Included here is one T cell receptor beta chain sequence, with context. V trimming: 0 bases; J trimming: 6 bases; junction bases outside the gene matches: 2. Per the germline V gene, CDR1 is GTSNPN and CDR2 is SVGIG (reference sequence). The CDR3 has 14 residues. This entry belongs to a study of blood T cell repertoires in COVID-19. The method was immunoSEQ multiplex PCR; TCRdb's version includes in-frame clones alone and lacks a portion of them. The profile shows about 380,000 clones, 88% of them singletons. The sample taken for sequencing was PBMCs or T cells enriched from blood (not recorded which). This TCR was sampled from a woman aged 18 to 35 who had recovered from COVID-19. The chain couples TRBV30 to TRBJ1-5; TRBD1 agrees at 10 bases. The CDR3 here is CAWSVRTGGQPQHF. The CDR3 DNA reads as TGTGCCTGGAGTGTACGGACAGGGGGTCAGCCCCAGCATTTT. Together with reference TRBV30 and TRBJ1-5, the CDR3 gives the full variable domain: SQTIHQWPATLVQPVGSPLSLECTVEGTSNPNLYWYRQAAGRGLQLLFYSVGIGQISSEVPQNLSASRPQDRQFILSSKKLLLSDSGFYLCAWSVRTGGQPQHFGDGTRLSIL.